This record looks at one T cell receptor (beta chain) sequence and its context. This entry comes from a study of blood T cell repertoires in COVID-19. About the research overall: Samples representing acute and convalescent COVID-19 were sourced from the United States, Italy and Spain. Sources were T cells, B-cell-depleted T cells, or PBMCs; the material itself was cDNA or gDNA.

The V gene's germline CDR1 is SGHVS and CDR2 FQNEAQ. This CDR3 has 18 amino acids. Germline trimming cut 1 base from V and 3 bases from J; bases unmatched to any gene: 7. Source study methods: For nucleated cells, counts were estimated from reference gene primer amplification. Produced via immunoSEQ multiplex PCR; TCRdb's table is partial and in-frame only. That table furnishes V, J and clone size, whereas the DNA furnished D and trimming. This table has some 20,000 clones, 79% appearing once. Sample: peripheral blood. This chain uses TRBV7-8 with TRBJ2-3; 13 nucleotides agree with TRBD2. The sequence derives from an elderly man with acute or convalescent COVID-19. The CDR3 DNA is TGTGCCAGCAGCTTAGGTGGGGGGACTAGCGGGATTACAGATACGCAGTATTTT. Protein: CASSLGGGTSGITDTQYF.